What follows are 15 T cell receptor beta chains derived from one specimen sequenced in a study of shared clonotypes between healthy human individuals. Generated by immunoSEQ multiplex PCR, the TCRdb table keeps only in-frame clones and is missing some. The sample lists about 600,000 clones; about 97% were seen once. Sequencing used naive CD4+ T cells sorted from blood. Subset of the sample: CD45RA+ positively selected. These receptor sequences come from a woman aged 25 to 39 in good health.

The chain combines TRBV29-1 with TRBJ2-5, with 8 bases identical to TRBD2. V shed 4 bases and J 7 bases; nucleotides not matched to a gene: 8. The CDR3 consists of 13 residues. Germline lookup yields CDR1 SQVTM and CDR2 ANQGSEA. For the CDR3, the DNA is TGCAGCGTTGTCCTAGCGGGTCAGAGGACCCAGTACTTC. It encodes CSVVLAGQRTQYF.

The chain couples TRBV28 to TRBJ2-7; tentative D call: TRBD1 (6 bases). The CDR3 sequence is 13 residues long. Between the trimmed V and J ends, which lost 10 bases and 0 bases, there was a span of 13 bases. Germline lookup yields CDR1 MDHEN and CDR2 SYDVKM. The CDR3 protein is CATATGSSYEQYF. CDR3 sequence (DNA): TGTGCCACGGCCACAGGGAGCTCCTACGAGCAGTACTTC. Full variable domain (remainder filled in from reference TRBV28 and TRBJ2-7): DVKVTQSSRYLVKRTGEKVFLECVQDMDHENMFWYRQDPGLGLRLIYFSYDVKMKEKGDIPEGYSVSREKKERFSLILESASTNQTSMYLCATATGSSYEQYFGPGTRLTVT.

This chain joins TRBV28 and TRBJ2-7; 7 bases are a match to TRBD1. Unmatched junction bases numbered 5, after V lost 7 bases and J lost 2 bases. The CDR3 is 13 amino acids. Germline values: CDR1 MDHEN, CDR2 SYDVKM. The CDR3 DNA is TGTGCCAGCACCATGACAGGGCCCTACGAGCAGTACTTC. It encodes CASTMTGPYEQYF. Combining the CDR3 with reference TRBV28 and TRBJ2-7 gives the whole variable domain DVKVTQSSRYLVKRTGEKVFLECVQDMDHENMFWYRQDPGLGLRLIYFSYDVKMKEKGDIPEGYSVSREKKERFSLILESASTNQTSMYLCASTMTGPYEQYFGPGTRLTVT.

The J gene is TRBJ2-1, the V gene TRBV10-3, with TRBD1 as a possible D gene (5 bases). The germline CDR1 and CDR2 sequences are ENHRY and SYGVKD. The CDR3 extends over 16 amino acids. V was cut by 2 bases and J by 7 bases, with 18 bases left in between. The CDR3 region has the DNA TGTGCCATCAGTGAGCCGCAGCCGACAGCTACTAATGAGCAGTTCTTC. Protein product: CAISEPQPTATNEQFF.

This rearrangement joins TRBV28 to TRBJ2-7; 9 bases map to TRBD1. Per the germline V gene, CDR1 is MDHEN and CDR2 is SYDVKM. CDR3 size: 14 residues. The J segment lost 6 bases and the V segment lost 4 bases, leaving 7 bases of the junction unmatched. CDR3 loop: CASSSSGQGFEQYF. The CDR3 DNA reads as TGTGCCAGCAGTTCGTCCGGACAGGGGTTCGAGCAGTACTTC.

V gene TRBV6-5 combines with J gene TRBJ1-4; D is ambiguous. Germline CDR1 reads MNHEY; CDR2 reads SVGAGI. The V gene lost 2 bases and the J gene lost 2 bases, with 9 bases spanning the gap. This CDR3 is 15 amino acids long. This CDR3 reads CASSYLGDTNEKLFF. In DNA, the CDR3 is TGTGCCAGCAGTTACCTGGGAGATACTAATGAAAAACTGTTTTTT.

The rearrangement links TRBV18 to TRBJ2-5, with TRBD2 identical over 7 bases. V gave up 3 bases and J gave up 2 bases; unmatched junction bases: 9. The CDR3 is 16 residues long. The V gene's germline CDR1 is KGHSH and CDR2 LQKENI. DNA for the CDR3: TGTGCCAGCTCACCCCTCCCGGCTAGCGGACAAGAGACCCAGTACTTC. Amino acids: CASSPLPASGQETQYF.

This chain joins TRBV2 and TRBJ1-2, with 7 bases aligning to TRBD1. CDR3 length: 15 residues. In germline, CDR1 is SNHLY, CDR2 FYNNEI. The V gene end was trimmed by 6 bases and the J gene end by 3 bases; junction bases not matched to a gene: 10. In nucleotides, the CDR3 is TGTGCCAGCAGACCGAGGGCCAGGGGGGACTATGGCTACACCTTC. Residues: CASRPRARGDYGYTF.

This chain connects TRBV5-1 to TRBJ2-1; 8 bases align to TRBD2. This CDR3 has 15 residues. Germline trimming cut 3 bases from V and 3 bases from J; bases unmatched to any gene: 5. Germline V gene data show CDR1 as SGHRS and CDR2 as YFSETQ. This CDR3 is CASSSGGLDYNEQFF. Here the CDR3 DNA reads TGCGCCAGCAGCTCCGGGGGACTAGACTACAATGAGCAGTTCTTC. Supplemented by reference TRBV5-1 and TRBJ2-1, the full variable domain reads KAGVTQTPRYLIKTRGQQVTLSCSPISGHRSVSWYQQTPGQGLQFLFEYFSETQRNKGNFPGRFSGRQFSNSRSEMNVSTLELGDSALYLCASSSGGLDYNEQFFGPGTRLTVL.

This chain connects TRBV29-1 to TRBJ1-3; D not certain. Trimming took off 7 bases at V and 0 bases at J, with 7 bases between the two ends. Per the germline V gene, CDR1 is SQVTM and CDR2 is ANQGSEA. The CDR3 is 12 amino acids. The CDR3 DNA is TGCAGCGCCGGGAGCTCTGGAAACACCATATATTTT. Encoded protein: CSAGSSGNTIYF.

This clone was seen only once. The CDR3 nucleotides are TGTGCCAGCTCCCACAGGGTGAATGAGCAGTTCTTC. The encoded protein is CASSHRVNEQFF. This rearrangement joins TRBV5-8 to TRBJ2-1, with D tentatively TRBD1 (6 bases). The V end was cut by 7 bases, the J end by 7 bases, with 12 bases between. This CDR3 has 12 amino acids. Germline-derived CDR1 and CDR2 are SGHTS and YDEGEE.

The chain is built from TRBV15 and TRBJ1-1, with TRBD1 matching over 10 bases. The CDR3 has 14 amino acids. Germline V lookup: CDR1 LNHNV, CDR2 YYDKDF (reference sequence). Unmatched junction bases numbered 8, after V lost 8 bases and J lost 5 bases. The CDR3 here is CATESDRGRTEAFF. DNA of the CDR3: TGTGCCACCGAAAGTGACAGGGGGCGGACTGAAGCTTTCTTT. Supplemented by reference TRBV15 and TRBJ1-1, the full variable domain reads DAMVIQNPRYQVTQFGKPVTLSCSQTLNHNVMYWYQQKSSQAPKLLFHYYDKDFNNEADTPDNFQSRRPNTSFCFLDIRSPGLGDTAMYLCATESDRGRTEAFFGQGTRLTVV.

The CDR3 DNA sequence: TGTGCCAGCAGCAAACCCAGGGAAAGCGGCACAGATACGCAGTATTTT. Translating it yields CASSKPRESGTDTQYF. The rearrangement uses TRBV11-2 and TRBJ2-3; D possibly corresponds to TRBD1 (5 bases). The CDR3 consists of 16 residues. V was cut by 5 bases and J by 1 base, with 16 bases left in between. Germline V gene sequence: CDR1 SGHAT, CDR2 FQNNGV.

The chain joins TRBV7-2 to TRBJ2-3; D is unresolved. Germline-derived CDR1 and CDR2 are SGHTA and FQGNSA. The V and J ends lost 2 bases and 6 bases respectively, with 15 bases between them. The CDR3 has 15 residues. CDR3 region: CASSLFASTADTQYF. CDR3 nucleotide sequence: TGTGCCAGCAGCTTATTTGCGTCAACCGCGGATACGCAGTATTTT.

The rearrangement links TRBV5-6 to TRBJ2-7; D gene unclear. This CDR3 spans 15 amino acids. The germline CDR1 and CDR2 sequences are SGHDT and YYEEEE. Trimming shortened V by 0 bases and J by 2 bases, and 12 bases separated the two germline ends. The CDR3 DNA reads TGTGCCAGCAGCTTGGTAGGCGCAGTCGCCTACGAGCAGTACTTC. Encoded protein: CASSLVGAVAYEQYF.